This entry features one TCR beta chain sequence. The antigen is undetermined. This sample stems from a study of cytomegalovirus exposure and HLA in healthy donors. The study's findings and limits: Beyond CMV serostatus, there was no information to go on about immune exposure. Later analysis identified some 16,000 TCR beta sequences associated with HLA alleles, using a false discovery rate threshold of 0.05.

The primer mix had 60 Vbeta and 13 Jbeta primers. The method was immunoSEQ multiplex PCR; TCRdb's version includes in-frame clones alone and lacks a portion of them. This sample's clone table lists more than 200,000 clones. CDR3 size: 14 residues. V dropped 4 bases and J dropped 4; count of bases not matched to a gene: 7. Germline CDR1 is SGHRS and CDR2 is YFSETQ. The chain uses TRBV5-1 and TRBJ2-7; 8 nucleotides match TRBD1. Specimen: PBMCs. The clonotype comes from a woman in her twenties or thirties in good health and CMV-seropositive. The CDR3 nucleotides are TGCGCCAGCAGCCGCGGACAGGGTCAATACGAGCAGTACTTC. Translating it yields CASSRGQGQYEQYF.